This TCR beta chain derives from a study of T-cell memory formation after mild COVID-19 (dated by TCRdb to the early 2020s). In the study overall: Most TCR sequence clusters were specific to one of the two donors. In two donors, T-cell clones that expanded and contracted after mild COVID-19 were followed by sequencing TCRalpha and TCRbeta repertoires longitudinally. Two young, previously healthy adult volunteers made up the cohort, one male and one female. Results the study describes overall, beyond this receptor: Contracting CD4+ clones were found mainly in CM and EM memory subsets, while CD8+ clones were enriched in EMRA. The study covered only a couple of mild cases, and larger cohorts including severe cases with pre-infection samples were considered necessary. SARS-CoV-2 specificity of the second-wave clones peaking on day 37 was not confirmed. The detection of some responding clones in pre-infection memory suggests that pre-existing cross-reactive memory T cells joined the SARS-CoV-2 response. Balanced CD4/CD8 phenotypes were observed for clones contracting from day 15 to 85, whereas a bias towards CD4+ was observed for a second wave of clones expanding from day 15 to 37.

Instrument on record: Illumina NovaSeq 6000. Using 5'RACE with constant-segment primers, TCRalpha and TCRbeta cDNA libraries were constructed, with sample barcodes and unique molecular identifiers added in the process. Trizol reagent was used to extract RNA from every sample. Library amplification was performed in two PCR steps, and a second sample barcode and Illumina TruSeq adapters were introduced in the second step. The libraries were sequenced on an Illumina NovaSeq using 2 x 150 bp paired-end reads. The authors' analysis ran thus. The reads were demultiplexed and collapsed into UMI-guided consensus sequences using migec v1.2.7. Using mixcr v2.1.11, the UMI consensuses were aligned to TRA and TRB V and J templates and assembled into clonotypes. Expanded or contracted clonotypes were those called significant by both edgeR and NoisET, with noise models trained on biological replicates. For edgeR calls, a false discovery rate-adjusted p below 0.01 and a log2 fold-change threshold of 1 were applied. As an exploratory analysis of dynamics, max-normalized trajectories of the 1000 most abundant clonotypes were examined with PCA combined with hierarchical clustering. The CD4 or CD8 phenotype of responding clones was assigned using the separately sequenced CD4+ and CD8+ repertoires. TCRdb reanalyzed the raw reads on its own, using fastp at Q25 for trimming and MiXCR for clone calling, and kept in-frame beta chains. Records with the same CDR3 protein are collapsed into one entry carrying the most frequent genes and DNA. These V and J calls rely on TCRdb rather than the paper's analysis. Recorded for this sample are 400,000 or so distinct CDR3 sequences; 15% to 20% of them occurred a single time. The ten largest clones add up to around 9.2% of the sample.

In regard to this clonotype: Its recognized antigen is unknown. Qualities for individual bases were not recorded, and no much larger clone is one base off.

Ficoll-Paque density gradient centrifugation was the method used to isolate PBMCs. Trimming leaves V shorter by 1 base and J shorter by 7 bases, with the junction holding 4 bases beyond the gene matches. Inclusive of the bounding cysteine and phenylalanine, the CDR3 is 14 residues long. Just the 42-base CDR3 DNA is kept, in frame starting at base 1. CDR1 and CDR2 are read off the germline V gene (reference sequence) as LNHNV and YYDKDF. The specimen was PBMCs or a T cell subset sorted from them (not recorded which). The receptor comes from an adult woman who had mild COVID-19 (a few samples of this study predate the infection). The sample titles of this study are shuffled in the database, so cell type and time point are left out; the donor was told from shared clones. The chain joins TRBV15 to TRBJ1-2; 9 junctional bases match TRBD1. The DNA sequence reads TGTGCCACCAGCAGAGCCGGGACAGGGTTTGGCTACACCTTC. It translates to CATSRAGTGFGYTF.